Below, one T cell receptor (beta chain) is given with its context. Authors' data handling: Estimated nucleated cell counts came from reference gene primer amplification. Sequencing was performed with immunoSEQ multiplex PCR; in TCRdb, only in-frame clones are kept and a portion is missing. The V and J calls and clone size were taken over from that table, and D and trimming were inferred from the DNA. Among 210,000 or so clones listed, 80% were seen once. The data were obtained in a study of blood T cell repertoires in COVID-19. Study overall: The study drew acute and convalescent COVID-19 samples from the United States, Italy and Spain. From T cells, B-cell-depleted T cells, or PBMCs came the material, which was cDNA or gDNA.

The CDR3 sequence is 17 residues long. With 0 bases clipped from V and 0 bases from J, the junction kept 4 bases outside the gene matches. Germline CDR1 and CDR2: SGHNT and YYREEE (reference sequence). The gene calls are TRBV5-4 and TRBJ2-2; the match to TRBD2 covers 8 bases. The sequencing sample was made of PBMCs or T cells enriched from blood (not recorded which). This receptor was taken from a man under 40 with acute COVID-19. CDR3 region: CASSLAHSGANTGELFF. In DNA form, the CDR3 reads TGTGCCAGCAGCTTGGCCCATAGCGGGGCGAACACCGGGGAGCTGTTTTTT.